The next 23 T cell receptor beta chains were all read from a single sample in a study of blood T cell repertoires in COVID-19 (dated by TCRdb to 2018 to 2020). To prepare the library, the immunoSEQ multiplex PCR assay was applied. TCRdb mirrors the immuneACCESS table, restricted to in-frame sequences. Some clones are absent from its copies; in checked studies, under half trace to an unresolved V gene, and the reason for the others is unknown. This sample gives 250,000 to 300,000 clones in total; 86% of them show up just once. Less than 3% of the sample belongs to the ten largest clones. Material for sequencing was peripheral blood. These TCRs come from a woman in her 30s with active or convalescent COVID-19.

This chain connects TRBV5-6 to TRBJ1-1; TRBD1 matches at 9 bases. Germline lookup yields CDR1 SGHDT and CDR2 YYEEEE. This CDR3 spans 15 amino acids. With 4 bases clipped from V and 6 bases from J, the junction kept 10 bases outside the gene matches. The CDR3 here is CASSRIGQGTAEAFF. The CDR3, as DNA: TGTGCCAGCAGCCGAATCGGACAGGGGACGGCTGAAGCTTTCTTT.

The J gene is TRBJ1-2, the V gene TRBV5-4; maybe TRBD1 (6 bases). The CDR3 has 14 residues. The germline V and J ends were trimmed by 3 bases and 6 bases, with 15 bases remaining between them. Germline values: CDR1 SGHNT, CDR2 YYREEE (reference sequence). The DNA for the CDR3 is TGTGCCAGCAGCTCTCCGGGGACACTAGATGGCTACACCTTC. Translated: CASSSPGTLDGYTF.

The chain combines TRBV28 with TRBJ2-5; D possibly corresponds to TRBD2 (5 bases). The V end lost 6 bases, the J end lost 5 bases, and 19 bases lay between the germline ends. Germline-derived CDR1 and CDR2 are MDHEN and SYDVKM. The CDR3 extends over 15 amino acids. CDR3 nucleotides: TGTGCCAGCAGCCCTCCGGGGAAGCAGAGGGAGACCCAGTACTTC. This codes for CASSPPGKQRETQYF.

The chain is built from TRBV30 and TRBJ1-6; no firm D call. V lost 0 bases and J lost 0, with 6 bases in between. This CDR3 has 15 residues. Germline CDR1 GTSNPN, CDR2 SVGIG (reference sequence). The CDR3 nucleotides read TGTGCCTGGAGTGTTGGAGGCTCCTATAATTCACCCCTCCACTTT. This codes for CAWSVGGSYNSPLHF.

This rearrangement joins TRBV6-5 to TRBJ2-2; 8 positions agree with TRBD2. The junction had 11 bases not matched to a gene; V was cut back by 10 bases and J by 4 bases. The CDR3 covers 15 residues. Germline lookup yields CDR1 MNHEY and CDR2 SVGAGI. The CDR3 nucleotides are TGTGCCACCACCATGGCCCGGGGGGGCACCGGGGAGCTGTTTTTT. It codes for CATTMARGGTGELFF.

The chain employs TRBV28 and TRBJ2-2, with TRBD2 identical over 8 bases. Germline V gene sequence: CDR1 MDHEN, CDR2 SYDVKM. The CDR3 covers 18 residues. V shed 5 bases, J shed 2 bases, and the junction held 13 bases outside the gene matches. The CDR3 region has the DNA TGTGCCAGCAGTAAGCCGTCGCGCCTAGCGGGTAACACCGGGGAGCTGTTTTTT. This codes for CASSKPSRLAGNTGELFF.

This clone came up once. The rearrangement links TRBV14 to TRBJ2-2; 11 nucleotides line up with TRBD2. The junction had 10 bases not matched to a gene; V was cut back by 4 bases and J by 6 bases. The germline gives CDR1 SGHDN, CDR2 FVKESK. The CDR3 is 17 residues long. This CDR3 is CASSPLWTSGPPGELFF. CDR3 nucleotide sequence: TGTGCCAGCAGCCCCTTATGGACTAGCGGGCCTCCCGGGGAGCTGTTTTTT.

This chain connects TRBV30 to TRBJ1-5; D unresolved. Germline V CDR1 and CDR2: GTSNPN, SVGIG (reference sequence). Trimming removed 0 bases at V and 0 bases at J, with 15 bases between. There are 17 residues in the CDR3. CDR3 amino acids: CAWSVSGYGYSNQPQHF. The CDR3 DNA is TGTGCCTGGAGTGTATCCGGGTATGGATATAGCAATCAGCCCCAGCATTTT.

The rearrangement uses TRBV24-1 and TRBJ1-5; D remains ambiguous. The CDR3 runs to 13 residues. V gave up 5 bases and J gave up 5 bases, with 9 bases separating them. In germline, CDR1 is KGHDR, CDR2 SFDVKD. CDR3 protein: CATSARSDQPQHF. Here the CDR3 DNA reads TGTGCCACCAGTGCCCGGAGCGATCAGCCCCAGCATTTT.

The rearrangement links TRBV10-3 to TRBJ1-4, with D perhaps TRBD1 (6 bases). CDR1 and CDR2 (germline): ENHRY, SYGVKD. This CDR3 has 13 residues. Trimming took off 10 bases at V and 5 bases at J, with 14 bases between the two ends. The CDR3 protein is CATNRAENEKLFF. The CDR3 nucleotides read TGTGCCACTAACAGGGCCGAAAATGAAAAACTGTTTTTT.

The chain has TRBV7-9 and TRBJ1-2, with D possibly TRBD1 on 6 matching bases. V lost 5 bases and J 4 bases, leaving 14 bases between the germline ends. The germline CDR1 and CDR2 sequences are SEHNR and FQNEAQ (reference sequence). CDR3 length equals 14 residues. CDR3 amino acids: CASSPRRGAYGYTF. DNA for the CDR3: TGTGCCAGCAGCCCCAGACGGGGGGCCTATGGCTACACCTTC.

The J gene is TRBJ1-1, the V gene TRBV6-5; 7 bases align to TRBD1. The CDR3 covers 12 residues. Germline CDR1 MNHEY, CDR2 SVGAGI. V was clipped by 7 bases and J by 5 bases; unmatched bases: 4. DNA for the CDR3: TGTGCCAGCACTTTCAGGGGGACTGAAGCTTTCTTT. It codes for CASTFRGTEAFF.

The CDR3 protein is CATSDPSDPGQGANEQFF. The CDR3 DNA follows: TGTGCCACCAGTGACCCTTCTGACCCGGGACAGGGGGCGAATGAGCAGTTCTTC. The chain couples TRBV24-1 to TRBJ2-1, with 12 bases identical to TRBD1. Germline V gene sequence: CDR1 KGHDR, CDR2 SFDVKD. The CDR3 runs 18 residues. V trimming: 4 bases; J trimming: 7 bases; junction bases outside the gene matches: 13.

This clone occurred a few times. This chain links TRBV4-1 with TRBJ2-3, with D perhaps matching TRBD2 (6 bases). The CDR3 runs 16 residues. Germline V CDR1 and CDR2: MGHRA, YSYEKL. V was cut by 0 bases and J by 2 bases, with 12 bases left in between. CDR3 nucleotide sequence: TGCGCCAGCAGCCAAGACGGCGGGGCCAACACAGATACGCAGTATTTT. This sequence encodes CASSQDGGANTDTQYF.

The chain is built from TRBV7-6 and TRBJ2-5; TRBD1 matches 8 bases. The length of the CDR3 is 13 residues. Germline trimming cut 5 bases from V and 4 bases from J; bases unmatched to any gene: 3. Per germline, CDR1 SGHVS and CDR2 FNYEAQ. As DNA, the CDR3 is TGTGCCAGCAGCCCAACAGGGGGAGAGACCCAGTACTTC. Protein sequence: CASSPTGGETQYF.

The chain recombines TRBV6-5 with TRBJ1-6; perhaps TRBD1 as D (5 bases). The CDR3 has 13 residues. The germline CDR1 and CDR2 sequences are MNHEY and SVGAGI. Trimming removed 5 bases at V and 11 bases at J, with 13 bases between. The CDR3 nucleotides read TGTGCCAGCAGTCGTAACCCAGGGACACCCCTCCACTTT. Its translation: CASSRNPGTPLHF.

This chain connects TRBV5-1 to TRBJ2-3; D is possibly TRBD2 (6 bases). This CDR3 has 14 residues. Between the trimmed V and J ends, which lost 0 bases and 3 bases, there was a span of 8 bases. The V gene's germline CDR1 is SGHRS and CDR2 YFSETQ. CDR3 coding DNA: TGCGCCAGCAGCTTGGCGCTAGCGACAGATACGCAGTATTTT. Its protein product is CASSLALATDTQYF.

This clone was recorded a few times. The chain joins TRBV5-6 to TRBJ1-5; 10 nucleotides match TRBD1. Germline V lookup: CDR1 SGHDT, CDR2 YYEEEE. This CDR3 spans 15 amino acids. J gave up 6 bases and V 2 bases, and 5 bases lay outside the gene matches. The CDR3 DNA sequence: TGTGCCAGCAGCTTTGGGACAGGGGTTAGTCAGCCCCAGCATTTT. Its protein product is CASSFGTGVSQPQHF.

This clone was counted a few times. The rearrangement joins TRBV30 to TRBJ1-2, with D possibly matching TRBD1 (6 bases). This CDR3 spans 14 amino acids. V shed 8 bases and J shed 4 bases, with 20 bases lying between them. Germline V gene sequence: CDR1 GTSNPN, CDR2 SVGIG (reference sequence). CDR3 nucleotides: TGTGCCCGAGCCGGGGCAGGGGTTTCCTATGGCTACACCTTC. Its protein is CARAGAGVSYGYTF.

The chain has TRBV19 and TRBJ2-1; 13 bases agree with TRBD2. Germline V CDR1 and CDR2: LNHDA, SQIVND (reference sequence). The CDR3 spans 16 residues. The junction had 3 bases not matched to a gene; V was cut back by 1 base and J by 6 bases. As DNA, the CDR3 is TGTGCCAGTAGTATAGTCGGACTAGCGGGGGCCAATGAGCAGTTCTTC. Translated: CASSIVGLAGANEQFF. The full variable domain, rest sourced from reference TRBV19 and TRBJ2-1, is DGGITQSPKYLFRKEGQNVTLSCEQNLNHDAMYWYRQDPGQGLRLIYYSQIVNDFQKGDIAEGYSVSREKKESFPLTVTSAQKNPTAFYLCASSIVGLAGANEQFFGPGTRLTVL.

Only a few counts were recorded for this clone. The J gene is TRBJ1-6, the V gene TRBV28; tentative D call: TRBD1 (5 bases). V was trimmed by 3 bases and J by 0 bases, leaving 21 bases between them. CDR3 length: 20 residues. Germline-derived CDR1 and CDR2 are MDHEN and SYDVKM. The CDR3 here is CASSFQPGRGIFSYNSPLHF. CDR3 nucleotide sequence: TGTGCCAGCAGTTTCCAACCGGGACGCGGGATATTCTCCTATAATTCACCCCTCCACTTT.

The CDR3 nucleotides read TGTGCCAGCAGCTTGGGACCAGGGCCGTCCACAGATACGCAGTATTTT. Its translation is CASSLGPGPSTDTQYF. The rearrangement links TRBV5-5 to TRBJ2-3; a weak D match, TRBD1 (5 bases). The CDR3 length is 16 residues. CDR1 is SGHKS, CDR2 YYEKEE, per germline (reference sequence). The germline V and J ends were trimmed by 0 bases and 2 bases, with 13 bases remaining between them.

This rearrangement joins TRBV4-3 to TRBJ2-3; TRBD2 matches 11 bases. The CDR3 is made up of 18 amino acids. Germline V CDR1 and CDR2: LGHNA, YSLEER. The J segment lost 6 bases and the V segment lost 0 bases, leaving 11 bases of the junction unmatched. Here the CDR3 DNA reads TGCGCCAGCAGCCAAGACCCGTTTAGCGGGGGGGCCGACGATACGCAGTATTTT. It translates to CASSQDPFSGGADDTQYF.